This paragraph covers one TCR beta chain sequence. Which antigen it targets is not known. No quality values exist for individual bases; no much larger clone is one base distant. This entry belongs to a study of shared T cell receptors in the human thymus (dated by TCRdb to the early 2020s). About the study as a whole: The study examined how self-reactive, shared T-cell receptor alpha chains are generated in the human thymus.

V sheds 4 bases and J sheds 0 bases, leaving 13 bases between their ends. Including the terminal cysteine and phenylalanine, the CDR3 comprises 15 residues. This entry keeps only the CDR3 DNA: 45 bases, framed from base 1. CDR1 and CDR2, per the germline V gene, are SGDLS and YYNGEE. The library was prepared using the immunoSEQ multiplex PCR assay. TCRdb retrieved this table from immuneACCESS and kept in-frame rearrangements only. Not all clones are present; in checked studies, unresolved V genes account for under half, and no reason is known for the remainder. This sample has more than 550,000 clones in its table, and 80% to 90% of those were observed once. The ten largest clones take up approximately 0.0097% of the sample. Separately, the same data were catalogued under a study of human thymus T cells. Reported in the second study: Immunologically healthy infants undergoing open corrective cardiac surgery for congenital heart defects in Finland were used as donors. Thymus tissue was obtained as surgical resects removed during corrective cardiac surgery. V and J gene segment usage appeared biased in both thymic and peripheral blood repertoires. The related research found that thymic TCR repertoires overlapped highly between unrelated individuals. The study used under ten infant thymus samples plus four related peripheral blood samples to characterize TCR alpha and beta repertoires. The cohort included about six male and a couple of female infants, with donor ages spanning 7 to 244 days. Thymocytes were freed from the tissue by mechanical means and kept at -70 degrees C as pellets of roughly 10-32 million cells. A QIAsymphony instrument was used to extract genomic DNA from the frozen cell pellets. Using the immunoSEQ multiplex PCR assay, the TCRB and TCRAD loci were amplified from a standardized quantity of quality-controlled genomic DNA. The amplicons covered the V(D)J region and were long enough to include the CDR3 and to identify the V and J genes. The amplicons were sequenced on an Illumina platform via the commercial immunoSEQ service. Corrections for primer bias and sequencing errors followed previously described methods, while TCRAD and TCRB definitions were based on the IMGT database. Analysis of the repertoires was done with immunoSEQ Analyzer 3.0 and VDJTools and included basic statistics, V/J segment usage, diversity estimates, rarefaction and pairwise overlap. Diversity was estimated with Chao1, ChaoE, Efron-Thisted, Shannon and inverse Simpson indices, and also on datasets down-sampled to the smallest sample. Repertoire overlap was assessed by strict matching of CDR3 nucleotide sequence, V gene and J gene, and clustering was done by Jaccard-based multidimensional scaling. On average, roughly 740,000 unique TCRB clonotypes were obtained from thymus samples, compared with 80,000 to 85,000 from blood samples.

The chain uses TRBV9 and TRBJ1-2, and the D gene may be TRBD1, 6 bases matching. Material: thymocytes. This clonotype was obtained from a boy in the first two years of life with a congenital heart defect. Donor details come from another sample of the same person, matched by shared clones. The base sequence is TGTGCCAGCAGCCTCCGGGGACAACCTAACTATGGCTACACCTTC. This is translated as CASSLRGQPNYGYTF.